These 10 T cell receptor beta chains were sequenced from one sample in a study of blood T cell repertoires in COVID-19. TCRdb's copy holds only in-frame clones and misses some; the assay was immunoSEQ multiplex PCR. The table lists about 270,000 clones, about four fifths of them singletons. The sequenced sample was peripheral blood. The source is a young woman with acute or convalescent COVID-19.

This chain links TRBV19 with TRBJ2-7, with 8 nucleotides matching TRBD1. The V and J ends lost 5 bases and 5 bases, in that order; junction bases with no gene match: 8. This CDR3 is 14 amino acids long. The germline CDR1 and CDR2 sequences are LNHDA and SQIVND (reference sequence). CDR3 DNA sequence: TGTGCCAGTAGTGTAACAGGGGGATGGGACGAGCAGTACTTC. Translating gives CASSVTGGWDEQYF.

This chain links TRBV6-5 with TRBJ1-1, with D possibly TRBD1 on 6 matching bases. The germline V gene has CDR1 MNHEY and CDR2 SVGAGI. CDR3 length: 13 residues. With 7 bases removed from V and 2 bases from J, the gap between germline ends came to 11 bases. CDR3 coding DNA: TGTGCCAGCAATAAACAGGGTAACACTGAAGCTTTCTTT. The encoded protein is CASNKQGNTEAFF.

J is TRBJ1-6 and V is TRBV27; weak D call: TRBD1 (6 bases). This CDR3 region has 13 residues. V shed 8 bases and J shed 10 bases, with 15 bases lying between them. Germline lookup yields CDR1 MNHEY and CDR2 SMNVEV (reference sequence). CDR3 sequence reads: CASRGGLGSPLHF. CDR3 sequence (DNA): TGTGCCAGCCGCGGGGGCCTGGGATCACCCCTCCACTTT.

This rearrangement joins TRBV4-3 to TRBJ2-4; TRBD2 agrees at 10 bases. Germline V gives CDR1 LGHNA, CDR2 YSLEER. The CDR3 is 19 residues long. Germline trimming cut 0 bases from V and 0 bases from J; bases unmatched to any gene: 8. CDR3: CASSQDEAGGPRAKNIQYF. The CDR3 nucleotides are TGCGCCAGCAGCCAAGATGAAGCGGGAGGGCCGAGAGCCAAAAACATTCAGTACTTC.

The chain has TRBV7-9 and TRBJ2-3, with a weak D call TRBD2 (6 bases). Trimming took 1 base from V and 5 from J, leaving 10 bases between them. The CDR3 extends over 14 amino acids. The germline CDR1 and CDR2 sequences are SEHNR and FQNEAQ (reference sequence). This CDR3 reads CASSLGGIGDTQYF. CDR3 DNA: TGTGCCAGCAGCTTAGGCGGGATCGGAGATACGCAGTATTTT. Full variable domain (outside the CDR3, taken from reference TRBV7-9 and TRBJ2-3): DTGVSQNPRHKITKRGQNVTFRCDPISEHNRLYWYRQTLGQGPEFLTYFQNEAQLEKSRLLSDRFSAERPKGSFSTLEIQRTEQGDSAMYLCASSLGGIGDTQYFGPGTRLTVL.

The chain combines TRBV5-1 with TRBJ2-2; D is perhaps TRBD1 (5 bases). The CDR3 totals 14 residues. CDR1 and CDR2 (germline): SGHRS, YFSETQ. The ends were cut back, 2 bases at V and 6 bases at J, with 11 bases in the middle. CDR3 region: CASSLTRASGELFF. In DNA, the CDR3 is TGCGCCAGCAGCTTAACCAGGGCCTCCGGGGAGCTGTTTTTT.

Here the CDR3 DNA reads TGCAGCGTTGTTATAGCGAACTCAGATACGCAGTATTTT. It encodes CSVVIANSDTQYF. The chain employs TRBV29-1 and TRBJ2-3, with a possible D match to TRBD2 (5 bases). V was trimmed by 4 bases and J by 4 bases, leaving 12 bases between them. In germline, CDR1 is SQVTM, CDR2 ANQGSEA. This CDR3 region has 13 residues.

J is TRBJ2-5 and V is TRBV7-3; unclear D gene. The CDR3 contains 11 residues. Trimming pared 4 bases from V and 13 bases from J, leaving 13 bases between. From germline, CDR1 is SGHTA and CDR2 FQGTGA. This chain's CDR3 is CASSSTGYPYF. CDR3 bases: TGTGCCAGCAGCTCAACCGGGTATCCGTACTTC.

The CDR3 loop is CASSPAAGGNYGYTF. CDR3 sequence (DNA): TGTGCCAGCTCACCCGCGGCGGGCGGCAACTATGGCTACACCTTC. The rearrangement links TRBV18 to TRBJ1-2; no definite D call. The length of the CDR3 is 15 residues. From germline, CDR1 is KGHSH and CDR2 LQKENI. V lost 3 bases and J 2 bases, leaving 13 bases between the germline ends.

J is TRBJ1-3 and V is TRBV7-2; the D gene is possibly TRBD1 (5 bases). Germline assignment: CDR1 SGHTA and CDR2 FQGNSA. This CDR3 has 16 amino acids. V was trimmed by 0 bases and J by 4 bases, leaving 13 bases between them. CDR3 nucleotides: TGTGCCAGCAGCTTAGCGATGGCAGGGTCCGGAAACACCATATATTTT. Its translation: CASSLAMAGSGNTIYF.